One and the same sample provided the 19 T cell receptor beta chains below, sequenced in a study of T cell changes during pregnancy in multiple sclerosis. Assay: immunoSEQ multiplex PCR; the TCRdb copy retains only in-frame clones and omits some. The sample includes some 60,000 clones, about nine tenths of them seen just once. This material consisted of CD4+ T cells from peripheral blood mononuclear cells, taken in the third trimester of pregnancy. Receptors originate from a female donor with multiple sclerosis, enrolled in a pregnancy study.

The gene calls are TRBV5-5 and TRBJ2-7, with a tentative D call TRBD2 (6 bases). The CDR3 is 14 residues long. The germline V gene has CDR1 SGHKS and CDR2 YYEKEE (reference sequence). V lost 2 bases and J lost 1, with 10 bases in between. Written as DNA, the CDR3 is TGTGCCAGCAGCTTCGGGAGACCATCCTACGAGCAGTACTTC. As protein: CASSFGRPSYEQYF.

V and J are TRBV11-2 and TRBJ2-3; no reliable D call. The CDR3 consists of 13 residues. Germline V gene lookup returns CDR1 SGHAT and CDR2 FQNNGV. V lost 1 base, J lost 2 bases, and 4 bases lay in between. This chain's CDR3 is CASSLGATDTQYF. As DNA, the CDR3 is TGTGCCAGCAGCTTAGGCGCCACAGATACGCAGTATTTT.

This CDR3 reads CASSFWTRSSEAANYGYTF. For the CDR3, the DNA is TGTGCCAGCAGCTTCTGGACACGCTCCTCCGAGGCCGCTAACTATGGCTACACCTTC. The chain combines TRBV11-2 with TRBJ1-2; D possibly corresponds to TRBD1 (5 bases). Trimming shortened V by 3 bases and J by 0 bases, and 23 bases separated the two germline ends. Germline values: CDR1 SGHAT, CDR2 FQNNGV. The CDR3 totals 19 residues.

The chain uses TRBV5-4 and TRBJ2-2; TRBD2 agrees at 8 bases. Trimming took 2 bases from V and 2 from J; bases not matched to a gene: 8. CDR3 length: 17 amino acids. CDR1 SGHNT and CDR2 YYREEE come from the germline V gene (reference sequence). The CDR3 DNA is TGTGCCAGCAGCTTCGGGGGGGCGCGGGCCAACACCGGGGAGCTGTTTTTT. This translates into CASSFGGARANTGELFF.

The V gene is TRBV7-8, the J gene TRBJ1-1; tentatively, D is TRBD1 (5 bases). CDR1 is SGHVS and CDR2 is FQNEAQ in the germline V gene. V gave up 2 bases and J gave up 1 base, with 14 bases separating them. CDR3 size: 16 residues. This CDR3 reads CASSLRRTQSNTEAFF. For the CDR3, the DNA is TGTGCCAGCAGCTTACGACGGACACAATCGAACACTGAAGCTTTCTTT.

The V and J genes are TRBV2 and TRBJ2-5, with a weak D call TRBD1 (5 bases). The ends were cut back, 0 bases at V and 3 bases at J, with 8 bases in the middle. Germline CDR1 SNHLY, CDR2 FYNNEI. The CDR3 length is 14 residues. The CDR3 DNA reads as TGTGCCAGCAGTGAAGCACCCAGGGAAGAGACCCAGTACTTC. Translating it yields CASSEAPREETQYF.

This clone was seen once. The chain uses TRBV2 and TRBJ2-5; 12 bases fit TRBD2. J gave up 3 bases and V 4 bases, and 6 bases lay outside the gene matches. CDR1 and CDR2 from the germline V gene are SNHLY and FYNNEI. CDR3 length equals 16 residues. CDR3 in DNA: TGTGCCAGCAGTGGTCTAGCGGGAGGGCCGGAAGAGACCCAGTACTTC. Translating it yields CASSGLAGGPEETQYF.

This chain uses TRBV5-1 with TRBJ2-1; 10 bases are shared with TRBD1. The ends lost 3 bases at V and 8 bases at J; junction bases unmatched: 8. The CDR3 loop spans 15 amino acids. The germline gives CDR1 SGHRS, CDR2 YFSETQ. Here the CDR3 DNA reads TGCGCCAGCAGCTCTCTGGACAGGGGGATCCATGAGCAGTTCTTC. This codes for CASSSLDRGIHEQFF.

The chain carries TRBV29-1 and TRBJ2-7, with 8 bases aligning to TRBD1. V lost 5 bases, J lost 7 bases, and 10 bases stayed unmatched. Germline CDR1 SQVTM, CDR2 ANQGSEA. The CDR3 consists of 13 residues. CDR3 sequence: CSVRPGQASEQYF. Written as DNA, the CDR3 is TGCAGCGTTAGACCGGGACAGGCGAGTGAGCAGTACTTC.

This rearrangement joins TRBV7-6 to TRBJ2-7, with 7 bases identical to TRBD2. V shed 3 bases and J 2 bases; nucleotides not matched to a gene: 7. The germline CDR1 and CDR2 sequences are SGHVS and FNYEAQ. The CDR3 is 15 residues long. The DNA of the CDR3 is TGTGCCAGCAGCTTTACTTCCCGGGGGGCCTACGAGCAGTACTTC. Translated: CASSFTSRGAYEQYF.

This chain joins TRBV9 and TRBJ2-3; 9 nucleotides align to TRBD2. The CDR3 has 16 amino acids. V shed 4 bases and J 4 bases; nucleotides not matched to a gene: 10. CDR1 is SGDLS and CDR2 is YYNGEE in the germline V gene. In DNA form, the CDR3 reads TGTGCCAGCAGCCCGCGGGGAGCGGGAGGTGCAGATACGCAGTATTTT. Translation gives CASSPRGAGGADTQYF.

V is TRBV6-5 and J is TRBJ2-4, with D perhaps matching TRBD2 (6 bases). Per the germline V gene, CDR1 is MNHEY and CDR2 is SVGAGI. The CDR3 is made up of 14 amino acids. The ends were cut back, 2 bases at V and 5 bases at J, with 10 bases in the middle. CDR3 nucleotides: TGTGCCAGCAGTTACGGGGTAGCGGAAAACATTCAGTACTTC. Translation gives CASSYGVAENIQYF.

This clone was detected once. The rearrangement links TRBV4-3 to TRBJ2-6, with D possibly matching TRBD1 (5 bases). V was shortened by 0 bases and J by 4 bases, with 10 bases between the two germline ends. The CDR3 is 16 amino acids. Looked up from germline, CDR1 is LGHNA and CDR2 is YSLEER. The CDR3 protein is CASSQEGASGANVLTF. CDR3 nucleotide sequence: TGCGCCAGCAGCCAAGAAGGGGCGTCAGGGGCCAACGTCCTGACTTTC.

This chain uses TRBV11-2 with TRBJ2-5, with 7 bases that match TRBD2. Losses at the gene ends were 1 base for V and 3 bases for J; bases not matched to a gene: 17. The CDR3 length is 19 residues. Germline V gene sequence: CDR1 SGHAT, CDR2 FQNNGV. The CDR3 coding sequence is TGTGCCAGCAGCTTAGGTGGGCTAGCGGCAGGCCGAGGGAAAGAGACCCAGTACTTC. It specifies CASSLGGLAAGRGKETQYF.

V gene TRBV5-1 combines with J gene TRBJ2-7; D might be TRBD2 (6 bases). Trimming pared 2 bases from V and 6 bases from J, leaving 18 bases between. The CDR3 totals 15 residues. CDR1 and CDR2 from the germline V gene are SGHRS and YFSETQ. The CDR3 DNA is TGCGCCAGCAGCTTCGCCGGGCTAGCGCCCTCCGAGCAGTACTTC. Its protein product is CASSFAGLAPSEQYF.

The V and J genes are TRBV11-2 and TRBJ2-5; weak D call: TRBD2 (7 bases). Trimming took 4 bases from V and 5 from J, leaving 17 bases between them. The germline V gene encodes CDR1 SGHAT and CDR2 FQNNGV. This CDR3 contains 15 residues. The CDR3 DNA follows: TGTGCCAGCAGCTCAAGGGGGGGAGGGGACGAGACCCAGTACTTC. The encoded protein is CASSSRGGGDETQYF.

The chain's CDR3 is CASSPRTLMNTEAFF. Written as DNA, the CDR3 is TGTGCCAGCAGCCCCAGGACATTAATGAACACTGAAGCTTTCTTT. V gene TRBV9 combines with J gene TRBJ1-1; weak D call: TRBD1 (5 bases). The germline V gene encodes CDR1 SGDLS and CDR2 YYNGEE. The germline V and J ends were trimmed by 4 bases and 0 bases, with 13 bases remaining between them. The CDR3 spans 15 residues.

CDR3 bases: TGTGCCATCAGTGGGCTGACAGGAGGCACTGAAGCTTTCTTT. The encoded protein is CAISGLTGGTEAFF. The chain recombines TRBV10-3 with TRBJ1-1; TRBD1 is a possible D gene (6 bases). CDR1 and CDR2 from the germline V gene are ENHRY and SYGVKD. The V gene lost 4 bases and the J gene lost 4 bases, with 13 bases spanning the gap. The length of the CDR3 is 14 residues.

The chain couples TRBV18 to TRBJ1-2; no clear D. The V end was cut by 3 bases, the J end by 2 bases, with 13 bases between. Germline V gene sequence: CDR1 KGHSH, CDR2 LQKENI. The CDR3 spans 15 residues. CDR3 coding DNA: TGTGCCAGCTCACCTTTGACAAGAACCAACTATGGCTACACCTTC. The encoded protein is CASSPLTRTNYGYTF.